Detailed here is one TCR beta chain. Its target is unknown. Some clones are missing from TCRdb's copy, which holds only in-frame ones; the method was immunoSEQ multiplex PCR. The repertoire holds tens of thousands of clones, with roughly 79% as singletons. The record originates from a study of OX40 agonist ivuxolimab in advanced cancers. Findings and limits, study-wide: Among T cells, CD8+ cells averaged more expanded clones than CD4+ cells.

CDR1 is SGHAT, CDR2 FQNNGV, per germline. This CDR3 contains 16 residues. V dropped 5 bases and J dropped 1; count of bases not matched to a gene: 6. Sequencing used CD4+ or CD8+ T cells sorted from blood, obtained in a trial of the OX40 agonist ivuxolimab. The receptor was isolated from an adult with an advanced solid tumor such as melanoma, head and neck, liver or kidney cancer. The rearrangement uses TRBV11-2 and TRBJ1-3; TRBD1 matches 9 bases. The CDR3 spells CASSTGGQGSGNTIYF. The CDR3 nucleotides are TGTGCCAGCAGCACTGGTGGACAGGGGTCTGGAAACACCATATATTTT.